The subject of this entry is one TCR beta chain. The clone's antigen remains unknown. Per-nucleotide qualities are absent, and no much larger clonotype sits a single base away. The sample belongs to a study of shared clonotypes between healthy human individuals (dated by TCRdb to about 2020). With regard to the full study: A few men and a couple of women, aged 18 to 49 years, made up the cohort. Different laboratories and diverse techniques were used to prepare libraries and sequence TCR repertoires, to increase sequencing depth and limit assay-specific biases. Between about 0.9 and 9 billion PBMCs per donor were obtained by leukapheresis. Blood TCR repertoires of roughly 5 healthy adults were deeply sequenced to estimate repertoire size and the extent of clonotype sharing between individuals. Per donor, three plates each were used for CD4 naive and CD4 memory, two for CD8 naive, and one for CD8 memory.

Spanning cysteine to phenylalanine, the CDR3 consists of 14 amino acids. The CDR3 DNA has 42 bases and is translated from base 1. V is shortened by 8 bases, J by 3 bases, and the region joining them spans 11 bases. The germline V gene (reference sequence) yields SEHNR for CDR1 and FQNEAQ for CDR2. Broader findings and caveats from the paper: Rarefaction of sorted-subset datasets indicated incomplete sequencing despite the large sequencing depth. Because the study included a small number of donors, the genetic and exposure-history diversity represented was limited. Larger estimated clonotype richness was generally found for naive subsets than for memory subsets. Pairwise subsampling indicated that sequencing depth was expected to affect the degree of clonotype sharing among donors. Higher generation probabilities were observed for clonotypes shared by all four sorted-subset donors than for non-shared clonotypes. Across a handful of donors, approximately 5% of naive CD4, around 3.5% of naive CD8, under 2.5% of memory CD4, and under 0.45% of memory CD8 clonotypes were shared. Sampling was restricted to blood, and TCR repertoires in tissue are likely to differ from TCR repertoires in blood.

Using the deep immunoSEQ assay, multiplex PCR amplified TCR CDR3 regions from genomic DNA. Genomic DNA extracted from each cell subset was distributed evenly over all wells of several immunoSEQ 96-well plates, and each plate served as one replicate. For sorted subsets, 150 to 250 ng of genomic DNA, equivalent to tens of thousands of T cell genomes, went into each replicate PCR. Purified libraries were quantified with a Qubit 3.0 fluorometer, sized on a Bioanalyzer 2100, and re-quantified with the KAPA Library Quantification kit. Every immunoSEQ 96-well plate was sequenced on a separate single-read 150-cycle Illumina NextSeq 550 flow cell. Per the source publication's procedure: The immunoSEQ output contained only junctional sequences without quality scores, so filtering could not match that applied to full-length reads. To assign V/J genes and CDR3, sequences were annotated using PyIR, a Python wrapper for IgBLAST v1.9, with IMGT germline references. Any read was removed if the V/J assignment was weak (E-value above 1e-6), the CDR3 was missing, or the read contained stop codons, out-of-frame junctions, or ambiguous translated residues. A V3J clonotype was defined by an identical inferred V gene, J gene, and CDR3 amino acid sequence. Percentage overlap between repertoires was calculated by dividing the number of shared unique clonotypes by the size of the smaller repertoire. Richness of each repertoire was evaluated using RTK rarefaction, the Chao1 estimator, and Recon v2.1 estimates of unobserved clonotypes. OLGA was used to compute generation probabilities for all TCRbeta clonotypes that the gDNA method yielded from a handful of donors. Drawn from immuneACCESS, this table holds only the in-frame rearrangements with V and J called that TCRdb kept. Clones are partly lost; checked studies trace under half to an unresolved V gene and leave the rest unexplained. That table is the source of V, J and clone size, and D and trimming were worked out from the DNA. The table for this sample lists about 300,000 clones; over 65% of them were counted only once. The top ten constitute approximately 10% of the sample.

The donors were healthy, HIV-negative adults who had no recently reported acute infections or vaccinations. All donors were Caucasian adults living in Nashville, Tennessee, USA. Magnetic negative selection was used to enrich CD4+ T cells, after which naive cells were positively selected on CD45RA and the negative fraction became the memory subset. Blood was obtained by leukapheresis, after which PBMCs were separated by Ficoll-Histopaque density gradient centrifugation and cryopreserved in liquid nitrogen vapor phase. Analytical flow cytometry was used to check the purity and quantity of each magnetically sorted T cell population. Each sorted fraction had its genomic DNA isolated and then quantified by UV absorbance on a Nanodrop 2000c.

The rearrangement joined TRBV7-9 to TRBJ2-6; a tentative D call is TRBD1 (6 bases match). The sequence derives from a man aged 30-40 years in good health. Sequences were obtained from memory CD4+ T cells sorted from blood. The cell subset or site label for this specimen denotes: CD45RA-negative fraction. Read as DNA, the sequence is TGTGCCAGCCACCGAGGGGGTGGGGCCAACGTCCTGACTTTC. Its protein product is CASHRGGGANVLTF. Outside the CDR3, residues come from the reference TRBV7-9 and TRBJ2-6 proteins, so the full variable domain is: DTGVSQNPRHKITKRGQNVTFRCDPISEHNRLYWYRQTLGQGPEFLTYFQNEAQLEKSRLLSDRFSAERPKGSFSTLEIQRTEQGDSAMYLCASHRGGGANVLTFGAGSRLTVL.